This is a list of T cell receptor beta chains from one sample in a study of CD8+ T cells in alopecia areata. Clones were read by immunoSEQ multiplex PCR, and TCRdb kept only the in-frame ones, dropping some. The sample consists of 200,000 to 250,000 clones, roughly three fifths of them appearing once. The sample was CD4+ T cells sorted from blood, taken at approximately week 45, from a patient treated with tofacitinib. Receptor source: a human donor with alopecia areata. CDR3s include the opening cysteine and the closing phenylalanine or tryptophan. Fields, in order: J gene, V gene, D gene, clone size, CDR3 DNA, CDR3 protein. A D gene is named only where the DNA matches it firmly. The size field is filled for only some rows; it gives once, few, many or a size class.

J: TRBJ2-1
V: TRBV29-1
D: NA
size: NA
DNA: TGCAGCGTTAATACTTACAATGAGCAGTTCTTC
CDR3: CSVNTYNEQFF

J: TRBJ2-7
V: TRBV5-1
D: TRBD2
size: NA
DNA: TGCGCCAGCAGCCTGGCTGGAGCGGGAGATCCGCGATACTTC
CDR3: CASSLAGAGDPRYF

J: TRBJ1-2
V: TRBV30
D: NA
size: NA
DNA: TGTGCCTGGAGTGTAATCTTAGCTTATGGCTACACCTTC
CDR3: CAWSVILAYGYTF

J: TRBJ1-1
V: TRBV23-1
D: NA
size: once
DNA: TGCGCCAGCAGTCAAGGGGGAACCGGGAGCACTGAAGCTTTCTTT
CDR3: CASSQGGTGSTEAFF

J: TRBJ2-4
V: TRBV7-3
D: NA
size: NA
DNA: TGTGCCAGCAGCCCCCCGGGTCTAGCCAAAAACATTCAGTACTTC
CDR3: CASSPPGLAKNIQYF

J: TRBJ2-5
V: TRBV27
D: TRBD2
size: once
DNA: TGTGCCAGCAGTTTTACCTGGGACTACCAAGGGACCCAGTACTTC
CDR3: CASSFTWDYQGTQYF

J: TRBJ2-7
V: TRBV30
D: TRBD1
size: NA
DNA: TGTGCCTGGAGGGCACAGGGGATTGCCTCCTACGAGCAGTACTTC
CDR3: CAWRAQGIASYEQYF

J: TRBJ1-1
V: TRBV29-1
D: NA
size: NA
DNA: TGCAGCGTCTATAGTCCGGGGCTGAACACTGAAGCTTTCTTT
CDR3: CSVYSPGLNTEAFF

J: TRBJ2-7
V: TRBV10-3
D: NA
size: NA
DNA: TGTGCCACCCAAGGGGGATACGAGCAGTACTTC
CDR3: CATQGGYEQYF

J: TRBJ2-4
V: TRBV19
D: NA
size: NA
DNA: TGTGCCAGTAGCCCCGGCCTAGTAGCCAAAAACATTCAGTACTTC
CDR3: CASSPGLVAKNIQYF

J: TRBJ2-7
V: TRBV30
D: NA
size: NA
DNA: TGTGCCTGGGTTTCGGCCGGATCATACGAGCAGTACTTC
CDR3: CAWVSAGSYEQYF

J: TRBJ2-3
V: TRBV13
D: NA
size: NA
DNA: TGTGCCAGCAGCCCACGGGACTCCTTGGATACGCAGTATTTT
CDR3: CASSPRDSLDTQYF

J: TRBJ2-2
V: TRBV7-2
D: TRBD2
size: NA
DNA: TGTGCCAGCAGCCCTAGCGGGGGGGCCACCGGGGAGCTGTTTTTT
CDR3: CASSPSGGATGELFF

J: TRBJ2-7
V: TRBV7-9
D: TRBD2
size: NA
DNA: TGTGCCAGCAGCTTAACTAGCGGGGCCCGGTCGTCCTACGAGCAGTACTTC
CDR3: CASSLTSGARSSYEQYF

J: TRBJ2-5
V: TRBV10-3
D: NA
size: NA
DNA: TGTGCCATCAGTGTCTCTCACGGGAGCCAAGAGACCCAGTACTTC
CDR3: CAISVSHGSQETQYF

J: TRBJ2-6
V: TRBV28
D: TRBD1
size: NA
DNA: TGTGCCAGCACTGACGGGACAGCTTCTGGGGCCAACGTCCTGACTTTC
CDR3: CASTDGTASGANVLTF

J: TRBJ1-1
V: TRBV10-3
D: NA
size: NA
DNA: TGTGCCATCAGGGAGACAGTTACGAACACTGAAGCTTTCTTT
CDR3: CAIRETVTNTEAFF

J: TRBJ2-3
V: TRBV29-1
D: NA
size: many
DNA: TGCAGCGTTGCCAGGTTGGGAGATACGCAGTATTTT
CDR3: CSVARLGDTQYF

J: TRBJ2-6
V: TRBV4-3
D: TRBD2
size: few
DNA: TGCGCCAGCAGCCCCGGGGTAGCGGGGGGACCTGGGGCCAACGTCCTGACTTTC
CDR3: CASSPGVAGGPGANVLTF

J: TRBJ2-5
V: TRBV4-3
D: NA
size: once
DNA: TGCGCCAGCAGCCAAATCGGGACAACCCAAGAGACCCAGTACTTC
CDR3: CASSQIGTTQETQYF

J: TRBJ2-2
V: TRBV10-3
D: TRBD1
size: NA
DNA: TGTGCCATCACGACAGGGGGCCCGAACACCGGGGAGCTGTTTTTT
CDR3: CAITTGGPNTGELFF

J: TRBJ1-2
V: TRBV4-1
D: NA
size: NA
DNA: TGCGCCAGCAGCCAAGATTTAGTAGGACAGCGGTATGGCTACACCTTC
CDR3: CASSQDLVGQRYGYTF

J: TRBJ2-7
V: TRBV27
D: NA
size: NA
DNA: TGTGCCAGCAGAAAAAGTTTCCGAACCGAGCAGTACTTC
CDR3: CASRKSFRTEQYF

J: TRBJ2-4
V: TRBV5-1
D: NA
size: NA
DNA: TGCGCCAGCAGCTTGGCGGGACCGAAAAACATTCAGTACTTC
CDR3: CASSLAGPKNIQYF

J: TRBJ2-2
V: TRBV4-3
D: TRBD2
size: NA
DNA: TGCGCCAACCGCCCACGACAGCGGGGGCCCAACACCGGGGAGCTGTTTTTT
CDR3: CANRPRQRGPNTGELFF

J: TRBJ2-7
V: TRBV7-2
D: NA
size: few
DNA: TGTGCCAGCAGTTTCACCTACGAGCAGTACTTC
CDR3: CASSFTYEQYF

J: TRBJ2-1
V: TRBV14
D: NA
size: once
DNA: TGTGCCAGCAGCCAAGAAGTAGGGGGGAATTACAATGAGCAGTTCTTC
CDR3: CASSQEVGGNYNEQFF

J: TRBJ1-5
V: TRBV2
D: NA
size: NA
DNA: TGTGCCAGCAGTGAAAGGACTCCCTCCAATCAGCCCCAGCATTTT
CDR3: CASSERTPSNQPQHF

J: TRBJ2-1
V: TRBV29-1
D: TRBD2
size: few
DNA: TGCAGCGTTAGGTCTAGCGGAAACAATGAGCAGTTCTTC
CDR3: CSVRSSGNNEQFF

J: TRBJ2-7
V: TRBV27
D: TRBD1
size: NA
DNA: TGTGCCAGCAGTCCGCGGACAGGGGCCTCCTACGAGCAGTACTTC
CDR3: CASSPRTGASYEQYF

J: TRBJ2-7
V: TRBV19
D: NA
size: NA
DNA: TGTGCCAGTAGTCCAAGGACGCCGGGCCAGAGACGAAGTGGGCAGTACTTC
CDR3: CASSPRTPGQRRSGQYF

J: TRBJ1-4
V: TRBV11-2
D: TRBD1
size: few
DNA: TGTGCCAGCAGCTCGATAGCAGGGGGTGAAAAACTGTTTTTT
CDR3: CASSSIAGGEKLFF

J: TRBJ1-2
V: TRBV30
D: TRBD1
size: NA
DNA: TGTGCCTGGAGTACCCGGACAGGGGGCGGTGGCTACACCTTC
CDR3: CAWSTRTGGGGYTF

J: TRBJ1-1
V: TRBV7-9
D: NA
size: NA
DNA: TGTGCCAGCAGCTTAGATCCAGGGAAAGCTTTCTTT
CDR3: CASSLDPGKAFF

J: TRBJ2-2
V: TRBV30
D: NA
size: NA
DNA: TGTGCCTGGAGTCTGGCGGGACTCAAGTCCCGGGAGCTGTTTTTT
CDR3: CAWSLAGLKSRELFF

J: TRBJ2-5
V: TRBV2
D: NA
size: NA
DNA: TGTGCCAGCAGTAGGACTGAGACTCAAGAGACCCAGTACTTC
CDR3: CASSRTETQETQYF

J: TRBJ1-6
V: TRBV11-2
D: NA
size: NA
DNA: TGTGCCAGCAGCTTAAACCAGGGGAGCTCCTATAATTCACCCCTCCACTTT
CDR3: CASSLNQGSSYNSPLHF

J: TRBJ1-1
V: TRBV7-2
D: TRBD1
size: NA
DNA: TGTGCCAGCAGCCAAGTACCGACAGGGGCTAACACTGAAGCTTTCTTT
CDR3: CASSQVPTGANTEAFF

J: TRBJ1-4
V: TRBV25-1
D: TRBD1
size: once
DNA: TGTGCCAGCAGTGAATCTTTTTCGGGACAGGGGTTTATTGAAAAACTGTTTTTT
CDR3: CASSESFSGQGFIEKLFF

J: TRBJ2-7
V: TRBV5-6
D: TRBD1
size: NA
DNA: TGTGCCAGCAGCACGGGACAGGGGGTCTACGAGCAGTACTTC
CDR3: CASSTGQGVYEQYF

J: TRBJ2-1
V: TRBV7-3
D: NA
size: few
DNA: TGTGCCAGCAGCTTAATGGCGGGGACTTACAATGAGCAGTTCTTC
CDR3: CASSLMAGTYNEQFF

J: TRBJ1-1
V: TRBV9
D: NA
size: NA
DNA: TGTGCCAGCAGCCCGAGGTCAGGGTGGGGCACTGAAGCTTTCTTT
CDR3: CASSPRSGWGTEAFF

J: TRBJ2-5
V: TRBV30
D: NA
size: NA
DNA: TGTGCCTGGAAGAAAAACAACGGAGGGCCGGAGACCCAGTACTTC
CDR3: CAWKKNNGGPETQYF

J: TRBJ2-3
V: TRBV29-1
D: NA
size: NA
DNA: TGCAGCGTTGAACTGCCTAGCCCAGATACGCAGTATTTT
CDR3: CSVELPSPDTQYF

J: TRBJ2-7
V: TRBV11-2
D: NA
size: NA
DNA: TGTGCCAGCAGCTTAGGCCGACAGCACTACGAGCAGTACTTC
CDR3: CASSLGRQHYEQYF

J: TRBJ2-5
V: TRBV11-2
D: NA
size: NA
DNA: TGTGCCAGCAGCCGAGAAGGGGGGAGGGCAGAGACCCAGTACTTC
CDR3: CASSREGGRAETQYF

J: TRBJ2-3
V: TRBV5-1
D: TRBD1
size: NA
DNA: TGCGCCAGCAGCATCCTAGGGACAGGGGTCACAGATACGCAGTATTTT
CDR3: CASSILGTGVTDTQYF